This TCR beta chain was sequenced during a study of OX40 agonist ivuxolimab in advanced cancers. The study, taken as a whole, reports: Expansion of clones was among the lowest in partial responders at 0.1-3.0 mg/kg.

A word on this clone: As yet, its antigen is unknown.

It was autoimmune disease history or systemic immunosuppression that excluded patients. The assay was immunoSEQ multiplex PCR, and TCRdb's table has in-frame clones only and misses some. Among about 62,000 clones, nearly 90% were seen once, and the ten largest hold approximately 4.8%. Germline-derived CDR1 and CDR2 are SGHRS and YFSETQ. This CDR3 region has 14 residues. Trimming took off 0 bases at V and 5 bases at J, with 8 bases between the two ends. The sequenced sample was CD4+ or CD8+ T cells sorted from blood, obtained in a trial of the OX40 agonist ivuxolimab. The sequence came from an adult with an advanced solid tumor such as melanoma, head and neck, liver or kidney cancer. V is TRBV5-1 and J is TRBJ2-2, with unresolved D. In DNA form, the CDR3 reads TGCGCCAGCAGCTTGGCTAGTCAGACCGGGGAGCTGTTTTTT. As protein: CASSLASQTGELFF.